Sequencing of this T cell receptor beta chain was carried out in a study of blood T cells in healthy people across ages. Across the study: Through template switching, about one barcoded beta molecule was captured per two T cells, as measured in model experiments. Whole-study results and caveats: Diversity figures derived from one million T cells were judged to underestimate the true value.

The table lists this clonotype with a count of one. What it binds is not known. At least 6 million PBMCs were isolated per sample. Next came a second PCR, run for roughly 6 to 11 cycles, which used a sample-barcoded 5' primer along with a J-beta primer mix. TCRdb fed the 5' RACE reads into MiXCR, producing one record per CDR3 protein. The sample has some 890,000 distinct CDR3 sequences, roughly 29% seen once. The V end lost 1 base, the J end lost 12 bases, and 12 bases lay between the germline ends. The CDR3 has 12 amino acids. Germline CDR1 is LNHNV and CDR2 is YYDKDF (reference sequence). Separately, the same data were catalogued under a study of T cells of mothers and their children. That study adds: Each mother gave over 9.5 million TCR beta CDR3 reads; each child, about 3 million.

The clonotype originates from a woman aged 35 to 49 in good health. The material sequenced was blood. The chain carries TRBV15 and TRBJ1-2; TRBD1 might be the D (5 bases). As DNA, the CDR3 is TGTGCCACCAGCAGAGGGGGGGAGTATAACACCTTC. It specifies CATSRGGEYNTF.